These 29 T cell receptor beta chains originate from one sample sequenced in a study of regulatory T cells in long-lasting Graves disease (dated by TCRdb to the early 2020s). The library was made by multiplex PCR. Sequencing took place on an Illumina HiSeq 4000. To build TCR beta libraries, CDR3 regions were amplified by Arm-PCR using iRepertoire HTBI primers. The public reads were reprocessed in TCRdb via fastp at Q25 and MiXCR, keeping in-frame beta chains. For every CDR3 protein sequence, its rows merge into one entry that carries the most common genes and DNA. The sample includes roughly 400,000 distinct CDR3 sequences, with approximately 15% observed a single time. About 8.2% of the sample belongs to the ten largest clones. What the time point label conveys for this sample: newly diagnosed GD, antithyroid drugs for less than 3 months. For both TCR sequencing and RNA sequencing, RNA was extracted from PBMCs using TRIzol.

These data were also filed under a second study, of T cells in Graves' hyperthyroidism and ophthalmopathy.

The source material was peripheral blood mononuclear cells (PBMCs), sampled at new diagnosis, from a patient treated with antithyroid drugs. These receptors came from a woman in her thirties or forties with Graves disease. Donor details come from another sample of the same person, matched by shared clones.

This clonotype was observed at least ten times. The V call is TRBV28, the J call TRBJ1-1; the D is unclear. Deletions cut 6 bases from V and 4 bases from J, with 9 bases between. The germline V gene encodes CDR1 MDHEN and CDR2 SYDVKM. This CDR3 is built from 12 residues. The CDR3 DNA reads TGTGCCAGCAGGGAGGTCAGCACTGAAGCTTTCTTT. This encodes CASREVSTEAFF.

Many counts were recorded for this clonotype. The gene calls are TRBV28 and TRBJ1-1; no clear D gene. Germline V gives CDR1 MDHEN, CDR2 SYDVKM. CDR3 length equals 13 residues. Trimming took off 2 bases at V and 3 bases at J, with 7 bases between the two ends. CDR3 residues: CASSLSIYTEAFF. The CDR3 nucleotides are TGTGCCAGCAGTTTAAGTATATACACTGAAGCTTTCTTT.

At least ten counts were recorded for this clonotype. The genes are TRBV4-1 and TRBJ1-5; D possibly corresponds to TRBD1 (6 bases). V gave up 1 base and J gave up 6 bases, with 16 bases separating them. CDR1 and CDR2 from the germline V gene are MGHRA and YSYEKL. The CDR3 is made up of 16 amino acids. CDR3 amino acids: CASSQGRAQGLQPQHF. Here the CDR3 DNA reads TGCGCCAGCAGCCAAGGGAGAGCACAGGGTCTTCAGCCCCAGCATTTT.

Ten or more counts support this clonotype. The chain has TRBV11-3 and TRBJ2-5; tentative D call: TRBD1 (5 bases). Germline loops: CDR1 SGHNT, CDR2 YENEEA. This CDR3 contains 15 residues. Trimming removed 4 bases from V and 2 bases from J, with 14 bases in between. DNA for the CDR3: TGTGCCAGCAGCTCGAGTGGGGCGCGTCAAGAGACCCAGTACTTC. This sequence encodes CASSSSGARQETQYF.

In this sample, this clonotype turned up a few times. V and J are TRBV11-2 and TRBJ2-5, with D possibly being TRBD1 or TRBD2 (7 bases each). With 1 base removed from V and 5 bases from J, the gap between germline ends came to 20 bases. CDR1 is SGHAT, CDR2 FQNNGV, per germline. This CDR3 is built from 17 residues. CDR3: CASSLGFWEGASETQYF. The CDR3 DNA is TGTGCCAGCAGCTTAGGGTTTTGGGAGGGGGCCTCGGAGACCCAGTACTTC.

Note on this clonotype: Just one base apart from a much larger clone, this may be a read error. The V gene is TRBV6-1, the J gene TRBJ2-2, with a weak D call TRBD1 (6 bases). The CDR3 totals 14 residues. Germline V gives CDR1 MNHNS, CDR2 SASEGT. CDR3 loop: CASSERGNTGELLF. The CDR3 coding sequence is TGTGCCAGCAGTGAAAGGGGGAACACCGGGGAGCTGCTTTTT.

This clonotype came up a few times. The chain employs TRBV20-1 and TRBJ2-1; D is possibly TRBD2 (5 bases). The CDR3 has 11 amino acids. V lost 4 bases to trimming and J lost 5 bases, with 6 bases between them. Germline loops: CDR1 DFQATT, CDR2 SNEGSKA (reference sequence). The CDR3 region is CSATLDNEQFF. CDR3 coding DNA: TGCAGTGCTACACTAGACAATGAGCAGTTCTTC.

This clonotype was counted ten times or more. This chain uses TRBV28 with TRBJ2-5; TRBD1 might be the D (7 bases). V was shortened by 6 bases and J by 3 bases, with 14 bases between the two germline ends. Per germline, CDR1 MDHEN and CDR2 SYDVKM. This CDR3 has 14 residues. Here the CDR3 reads CASRTQGGEETQYF. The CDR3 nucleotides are TGTGCCAGCAGGACCCAGGGGGGCGAAGAGACCCAGTACTTC.

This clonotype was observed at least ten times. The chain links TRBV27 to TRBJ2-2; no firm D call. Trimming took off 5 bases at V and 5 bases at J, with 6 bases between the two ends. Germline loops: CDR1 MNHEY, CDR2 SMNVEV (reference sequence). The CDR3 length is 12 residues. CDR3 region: CASSEFTGELFF. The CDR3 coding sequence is TGTGCCAGCAGTGAGTTTACCGGGGAGCTGTTTTTT.

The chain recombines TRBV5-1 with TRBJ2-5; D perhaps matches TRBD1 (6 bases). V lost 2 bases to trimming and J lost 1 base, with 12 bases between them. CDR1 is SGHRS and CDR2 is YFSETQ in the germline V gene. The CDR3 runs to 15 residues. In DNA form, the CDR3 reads TGCGCCAGCAGCTTACCCCCGACAGGCCAAGAGACCCAGTACTTC. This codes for CASSLPPTGQETQYF.

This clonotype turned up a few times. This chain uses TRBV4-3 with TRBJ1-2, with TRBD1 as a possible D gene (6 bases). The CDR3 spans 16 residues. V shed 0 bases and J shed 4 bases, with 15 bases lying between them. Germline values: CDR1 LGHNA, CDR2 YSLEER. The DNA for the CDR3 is TGCGCCAGCAGCCAAGAAGCGGGGGGCGCTGGCTATGGCTACACCTTC. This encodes CASSQEAGGAGYGYTF.

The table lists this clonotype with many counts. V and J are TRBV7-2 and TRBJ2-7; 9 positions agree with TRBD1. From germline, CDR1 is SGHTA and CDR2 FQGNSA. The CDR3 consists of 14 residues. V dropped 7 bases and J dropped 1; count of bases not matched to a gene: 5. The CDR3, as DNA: TGTGCCAGCATCACGGACAGGGGATCCTACGAGCAGTACTTC. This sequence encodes CASITDRGSYEQYF.

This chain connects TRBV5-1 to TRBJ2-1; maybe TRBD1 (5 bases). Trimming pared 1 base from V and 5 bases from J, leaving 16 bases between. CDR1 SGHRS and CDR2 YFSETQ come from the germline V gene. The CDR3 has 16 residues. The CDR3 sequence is CASSLFGRGSHNEQFF. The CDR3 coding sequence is TGCGCCAGCAGCTTGTTTGGTAGGGGATCCCACAATGAGCAGTTCTTC. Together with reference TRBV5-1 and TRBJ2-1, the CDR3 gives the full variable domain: KAGVTQTPRYLIKTRGQQVTLSCSPISGHRSVSWYQQTPGQGLQFLFEYFSETQRNKGNFPGRFSGRQFSNSRSEMNVSTLELGDSALYLCASSLFGRGSHNEQFFGPGTRLTVL.

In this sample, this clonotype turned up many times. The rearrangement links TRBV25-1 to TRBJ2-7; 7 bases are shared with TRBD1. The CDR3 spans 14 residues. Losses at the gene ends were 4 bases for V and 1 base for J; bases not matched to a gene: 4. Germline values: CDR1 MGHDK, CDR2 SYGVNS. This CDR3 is CASSAETGSYEQYF. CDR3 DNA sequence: TGTGCCAGCAGTGCCGAGACAGGGTCCTACGAGCAGTACTTC.

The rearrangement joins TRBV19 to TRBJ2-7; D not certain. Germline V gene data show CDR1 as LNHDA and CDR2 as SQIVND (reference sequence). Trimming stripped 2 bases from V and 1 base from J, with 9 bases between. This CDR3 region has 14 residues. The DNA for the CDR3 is TGTGCCAGTAGTATAAGCCCCCAATCCTACGAGCAGTACTTC. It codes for CASSISPQSYEQYF.

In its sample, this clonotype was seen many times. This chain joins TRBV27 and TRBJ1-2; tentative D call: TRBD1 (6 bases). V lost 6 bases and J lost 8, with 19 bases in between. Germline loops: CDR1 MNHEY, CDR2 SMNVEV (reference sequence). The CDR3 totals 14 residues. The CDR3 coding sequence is TGTGCCAGCAGATCTCGGACAGCTGTCCTCGGCTACACCTTC. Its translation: CASRSRTAVLGYTF.

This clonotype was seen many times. The CDR3 DNA follows: TGTGCCAGCAGCCAATCTAACAGGGGACACGGCACAGATACGCAGTATTTT. Translation: CASSQSNRGHGTDTQYF. The chain combines TRBV7-9 with TRBJ2-3; 7 positions match TRBD1. Germline lookup yields CDR1 SEHNR and CDR2 FQNEAQ (reference sequence). The CDR3 covers 17 residues. V lost 5 bases and J lost 1; bases outside the gene matches: 12.

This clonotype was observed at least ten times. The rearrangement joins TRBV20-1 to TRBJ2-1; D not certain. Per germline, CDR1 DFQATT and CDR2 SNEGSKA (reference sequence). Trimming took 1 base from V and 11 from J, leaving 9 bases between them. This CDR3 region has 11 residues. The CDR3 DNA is TGCAGTGCTAGAGCCCTCGGGCAGCAGTTCTTC. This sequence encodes CSARALGQQFF.

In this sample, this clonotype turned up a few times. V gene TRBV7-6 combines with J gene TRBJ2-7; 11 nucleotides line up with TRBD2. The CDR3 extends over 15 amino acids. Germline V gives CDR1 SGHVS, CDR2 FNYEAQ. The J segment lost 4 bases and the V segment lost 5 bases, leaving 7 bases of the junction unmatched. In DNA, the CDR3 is TGTGCCAGCAGCACACTAGCGGGAGAAGGGTACGAGCAGTACTTC. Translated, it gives CASSTLAGEGYEQYF.

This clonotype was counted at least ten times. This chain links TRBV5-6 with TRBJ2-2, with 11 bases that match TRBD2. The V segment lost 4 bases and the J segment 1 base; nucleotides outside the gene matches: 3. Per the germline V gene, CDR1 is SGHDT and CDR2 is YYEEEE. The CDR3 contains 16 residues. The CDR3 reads CASSKGTSGNTGELFF. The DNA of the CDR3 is TGTGCCAGCAGCAAGGGGACTAGCGGGAACACCGGGGAGCTGTTTTTT.

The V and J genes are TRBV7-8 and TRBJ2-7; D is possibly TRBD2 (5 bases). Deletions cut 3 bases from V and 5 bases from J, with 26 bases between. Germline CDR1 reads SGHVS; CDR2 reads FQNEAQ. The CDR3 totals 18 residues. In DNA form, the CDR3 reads TGTGCCAGCAGCTTGGCCACTGGAAGTGGGTCGGGGTTGGACGAGCAGTACTTC. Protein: CASSLATGSGSGLDEQYF.

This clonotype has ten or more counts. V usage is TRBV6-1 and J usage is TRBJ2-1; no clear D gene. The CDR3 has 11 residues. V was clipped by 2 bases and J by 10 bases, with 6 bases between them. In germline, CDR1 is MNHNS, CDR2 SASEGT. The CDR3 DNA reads TGTGCCAGCAGTGAAAACCGGGAGCAGTTCTTC. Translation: CASSENREQFF.

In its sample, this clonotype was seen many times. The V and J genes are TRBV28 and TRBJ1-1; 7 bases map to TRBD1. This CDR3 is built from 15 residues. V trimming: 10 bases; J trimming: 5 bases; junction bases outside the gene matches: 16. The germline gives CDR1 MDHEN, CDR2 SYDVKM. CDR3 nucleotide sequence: TGTGCCATCATTCCCCTGAGGGGACAGAGTACTGAAGCTTTCTTT. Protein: CAIIPLRGQSTEAFF.

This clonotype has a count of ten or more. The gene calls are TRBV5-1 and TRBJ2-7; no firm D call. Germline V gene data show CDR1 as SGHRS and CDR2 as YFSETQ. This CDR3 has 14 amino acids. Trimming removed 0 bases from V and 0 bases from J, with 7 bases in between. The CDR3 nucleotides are TGCGCCAGCAGCTTGGAGGCAACCTCCTACGAGCAGTACTTC. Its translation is CASSLEATSYEQYF.

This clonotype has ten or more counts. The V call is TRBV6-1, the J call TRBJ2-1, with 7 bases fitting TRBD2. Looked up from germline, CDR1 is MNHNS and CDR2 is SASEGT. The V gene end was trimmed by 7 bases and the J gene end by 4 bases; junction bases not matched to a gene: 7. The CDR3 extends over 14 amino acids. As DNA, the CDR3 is TGTGCCAGCAATAAAGCGGGATGGTACAATGAGCAGTTCTTC. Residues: CASNKAGWYNEQFF.

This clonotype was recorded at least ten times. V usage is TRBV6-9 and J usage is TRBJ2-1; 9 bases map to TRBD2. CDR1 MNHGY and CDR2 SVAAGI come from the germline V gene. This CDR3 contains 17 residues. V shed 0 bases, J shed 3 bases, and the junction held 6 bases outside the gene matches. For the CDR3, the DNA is TGTGCCAGCAGTTATTCGAGACTAGCGGAGGTCTACAATGAGCAGTTCTTC. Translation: CASSYSRLAEVYNEQFF.

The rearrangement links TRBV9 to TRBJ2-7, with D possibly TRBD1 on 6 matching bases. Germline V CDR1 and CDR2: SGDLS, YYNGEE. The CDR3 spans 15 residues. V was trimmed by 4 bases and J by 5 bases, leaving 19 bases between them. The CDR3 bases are TGTGCCAGCAGCTCCCGGACAGTGGCAATCGACGAGCAGTACTTC. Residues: CASSSRTVAIDEQYF.

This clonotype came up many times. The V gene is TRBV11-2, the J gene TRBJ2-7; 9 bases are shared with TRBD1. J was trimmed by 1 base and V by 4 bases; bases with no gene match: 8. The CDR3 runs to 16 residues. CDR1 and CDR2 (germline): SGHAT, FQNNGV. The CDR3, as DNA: TGTGCCAGCAGCTCACGCCCGGGACAGGGATCCTACGAGCAGTACTTC. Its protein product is CASSSRPGQGSYEQYF.

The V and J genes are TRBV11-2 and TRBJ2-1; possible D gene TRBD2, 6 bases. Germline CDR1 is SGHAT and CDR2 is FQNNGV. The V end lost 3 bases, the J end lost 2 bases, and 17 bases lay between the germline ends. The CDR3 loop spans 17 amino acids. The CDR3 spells CASSLGGGLGPYNEQFF. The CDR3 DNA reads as TGTGCCAGCAGCTTGGGCGGAGGGTTGGGGCCCTACAATGAGCAGTTCTTC.